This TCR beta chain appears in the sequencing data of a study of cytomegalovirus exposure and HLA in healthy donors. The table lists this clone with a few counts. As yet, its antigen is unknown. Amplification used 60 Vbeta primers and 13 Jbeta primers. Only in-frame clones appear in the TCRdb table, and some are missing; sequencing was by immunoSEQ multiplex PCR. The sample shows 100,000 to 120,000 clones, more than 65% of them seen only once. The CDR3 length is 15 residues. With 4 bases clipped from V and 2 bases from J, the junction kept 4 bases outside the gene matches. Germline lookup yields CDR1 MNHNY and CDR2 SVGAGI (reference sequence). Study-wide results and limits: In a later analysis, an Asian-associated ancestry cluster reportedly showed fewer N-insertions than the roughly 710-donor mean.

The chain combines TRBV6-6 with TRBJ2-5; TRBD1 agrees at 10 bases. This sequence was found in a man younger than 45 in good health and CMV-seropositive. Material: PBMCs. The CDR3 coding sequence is TGTGCCAGCAGTTCCCGGGACAGGGGACAAGAGACCCAGTACTTC. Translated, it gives CASSSRDRGQETQYF.